One and the same sample provided the 6 T cell receptor beta chains below, sequenced in a study of Ad26.COV2.S vaccination and SARS-CoV-2 variants. This sample's treatment: approximately 18 received Ad26.COV2.S at low or high dose, single or two shots; several received placebo; per-sample allocation not given. Samples analyzed were those drawn on day 63 after the first vaccine or placebo injection. Libraries were prepared by immunoSEQ multiplex PCR; TCRdb keeps only in-frame clonotypes and omits some of them. This table holds about 350,000 clones, roughly 90% found once. The specimen comprised peripheral blood, sampled in a trial of Ad26.COV2.S vaccine versus placebo. Source of these receptors: a person between 18 and 60 years old who received the Ad26.COV2.S COVID-19 vaccine or a placebo.

The chain employs TRBV18 and TRBJ2-1; TRBD2 agrees at 8 bases. The CDR3 has 16 amino acids. The V segment lost 3 bases and the J segment 3 bases; nucleotides outside the gene matches: 7. Looked up from germline, CDR1 is KGHSH and CDR2 is LQKENI. In DNA, the CDR3 is TGTGCCAGCTCACCCATGGGAGCGGGAGTCTACAATGAGCAGTTCTTC. The encoded protein is CASSPMGAGVYNEQFF.

The chain joins TRBV18 to TRBJ1-5; D is undetermined. CDR1 KGHSH and CDR2 LQKENI come from the germline V gene. V was shortened by 2 bases and J by 4 bases, with 6 bases between the two germline ends. The length of the CDR3 is 13 residues. CDR3 in DNA: TGTGCCAGCTCACCAGGGAAGAATCAGCCCCAGCATTTT. It encodes CASSPGKNQPQHF.

V usage is TRBV5-4 and J usage is TRBJ2-5, with TRBD2 identical over 8 bases. CDR3 length: 16 residues. J lost 2 bases, V lost 1 base, and 7 bases had no gene match. Per germline, CDR1 SGHNT and CDR2 YYREEE (reference sequence). The CDR3 DNA follows: TGTGCCAGCAGCTTGACTAGCGGAAATACACAAGAGACCCAGTACTTC. It yields the protein CASSLTSGNTQETQYF.

V and J are TRBV19 and TRBJ2-6; no reliable D call. CDR1 is LNHDA, CDR2 SQIVND, per germline (reference sequence). Trimming took 3 bases from V and 0 from J, leaving 6 bases between them. The CDR3 sequence is 15 residues long. The DNA of the CDR3 is TGTGCCAGTAGTATCGGAAACTCTGGGGCCAACGTCCTGACTTTC. Encoded protein: CASSIGNSGANVLTF.

This clone was observed once. The chain is built from TRBV21-1 and TRBJ2-3; no check of the table's D call, TRBD1, against the DNA was made. TRBV21-1 is flagged as a pseudogene. The CDR3 has 16 residues. The CDR3 is CASSNLTGGVTDTQYF. The CDR3 bases are TGTGCCAGCAGCAATTTAACAGGGGGCGTAACAGATACGCAGTATTTT.

This chain's CDR3 is CASSLAALFTEAFF. The CDR3 DNA reads as TGTGCCAGCAGCTTAGCGGCCCTTTTCACTGAAGCTTTCTTT. The chain employs TRBV11-2 and TRBJ1-1; no firm D call. Trimming took off 1 base at V and 4 bases at J, with 10 bases between the two ends. The CDR3 length is 14 residues. From germline, CDR1 is SGHAT and CDR2 FQNNGV.